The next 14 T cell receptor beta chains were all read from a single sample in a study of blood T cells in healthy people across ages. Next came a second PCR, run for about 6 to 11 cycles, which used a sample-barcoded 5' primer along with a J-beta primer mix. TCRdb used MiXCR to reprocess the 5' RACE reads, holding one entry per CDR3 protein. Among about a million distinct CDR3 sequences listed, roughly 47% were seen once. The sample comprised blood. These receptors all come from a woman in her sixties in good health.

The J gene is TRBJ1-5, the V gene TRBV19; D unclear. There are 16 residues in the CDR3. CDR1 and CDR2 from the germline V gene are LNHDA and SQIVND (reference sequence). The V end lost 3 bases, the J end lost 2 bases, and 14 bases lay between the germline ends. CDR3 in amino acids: CASSIGLRVGNQPQHF. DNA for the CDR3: TGTGCCAGTAGTATTGGTTTGCGGGTCGGCAATCAGCCCCAGCATTTT.

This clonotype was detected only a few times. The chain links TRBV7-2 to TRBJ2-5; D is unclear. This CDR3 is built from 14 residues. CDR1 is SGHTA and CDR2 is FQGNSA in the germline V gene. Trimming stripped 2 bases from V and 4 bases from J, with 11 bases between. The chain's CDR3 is CASSLSLPGETQYF. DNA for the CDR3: TGTGCCAGCAGCTTAAGCCTCCCGGGAGAGACCCAGTACTTC.

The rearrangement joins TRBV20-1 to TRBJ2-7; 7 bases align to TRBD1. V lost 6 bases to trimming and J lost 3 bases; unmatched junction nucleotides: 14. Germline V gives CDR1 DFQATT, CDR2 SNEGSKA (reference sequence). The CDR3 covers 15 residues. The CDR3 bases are TGCAGTGCCGCTCCAGGGGGAAGGCGAAACTACGAGCAGTACTTC. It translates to CSAAPGGRRNYEQYF.

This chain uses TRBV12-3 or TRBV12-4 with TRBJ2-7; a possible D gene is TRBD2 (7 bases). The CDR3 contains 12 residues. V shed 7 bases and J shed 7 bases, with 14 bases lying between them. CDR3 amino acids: CASTSEGGEQYF. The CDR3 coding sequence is TGTGCCAGCACTTCAGAGGGGGGGGAGCAGTACTTC.

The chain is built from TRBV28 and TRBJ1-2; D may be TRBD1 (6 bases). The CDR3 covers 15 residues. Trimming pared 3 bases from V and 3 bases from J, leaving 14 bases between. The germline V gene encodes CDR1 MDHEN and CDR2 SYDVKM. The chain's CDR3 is CASSLVRGIHYGYTF. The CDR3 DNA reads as TGTGCCAGCAGTTTGGTTAGGGGGATTCACTATGGCTACACCTTC.

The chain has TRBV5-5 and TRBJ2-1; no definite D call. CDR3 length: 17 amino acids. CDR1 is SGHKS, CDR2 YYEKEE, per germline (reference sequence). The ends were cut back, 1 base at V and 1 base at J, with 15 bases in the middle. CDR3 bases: TGTGCCAGCAGCTTGTCCCAGGTTCGAGGTTCCTACAATGAGCAGTTCTTC. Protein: CASSLSQVRGSYNEQFF.

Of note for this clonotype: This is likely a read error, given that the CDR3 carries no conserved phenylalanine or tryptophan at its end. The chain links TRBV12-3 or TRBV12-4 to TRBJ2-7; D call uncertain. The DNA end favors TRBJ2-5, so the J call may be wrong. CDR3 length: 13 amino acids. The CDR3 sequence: CASRTLWGETQYL. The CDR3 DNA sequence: TGTGCCAGCAGGACCCTTTGGGGAGAGACCCAGTACTTA.

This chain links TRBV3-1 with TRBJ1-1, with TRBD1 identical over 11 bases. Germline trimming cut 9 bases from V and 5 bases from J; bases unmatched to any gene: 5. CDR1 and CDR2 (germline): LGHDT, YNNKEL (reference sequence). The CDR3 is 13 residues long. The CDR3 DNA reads TGTGCCAGTACCGGGGACAGGGGGACTGAAGCTTTCTTT. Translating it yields CASTGDRGTEAFF.

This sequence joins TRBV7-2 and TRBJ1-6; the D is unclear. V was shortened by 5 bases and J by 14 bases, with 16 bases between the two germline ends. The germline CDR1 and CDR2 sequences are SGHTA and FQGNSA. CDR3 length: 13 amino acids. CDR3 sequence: CASSPRPFSALHF. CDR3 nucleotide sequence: TGTGCCAGCAGCCCCAGACCGTTTTCGGCCCTCCACTTT.

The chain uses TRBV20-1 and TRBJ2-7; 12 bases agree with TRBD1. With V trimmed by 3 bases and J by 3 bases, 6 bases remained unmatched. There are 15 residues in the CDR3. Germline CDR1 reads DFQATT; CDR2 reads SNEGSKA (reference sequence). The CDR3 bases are TGCAGTGCTAGGACCGGGACAGGGGGCATCTACGAGCAGTACTTC. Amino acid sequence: CSARTGTGGIYEQYF.

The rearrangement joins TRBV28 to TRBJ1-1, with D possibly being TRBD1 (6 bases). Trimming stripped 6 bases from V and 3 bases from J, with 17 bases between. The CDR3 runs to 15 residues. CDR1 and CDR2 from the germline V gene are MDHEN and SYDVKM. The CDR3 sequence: CASRPAQGRDTEAFF. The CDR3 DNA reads TGTGCCAGCAGACCAGCTCAGGGGAGGGACACTGAAGCTTTCTTT.

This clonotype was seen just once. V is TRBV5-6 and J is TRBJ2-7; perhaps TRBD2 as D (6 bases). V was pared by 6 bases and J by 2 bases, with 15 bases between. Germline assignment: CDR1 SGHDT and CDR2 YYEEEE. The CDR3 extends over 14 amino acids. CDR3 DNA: TGTGCCAGCAACCTCCGGGGGATTACCTACGAGCAGTACTTC. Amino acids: CASNLRGITYEQYF.

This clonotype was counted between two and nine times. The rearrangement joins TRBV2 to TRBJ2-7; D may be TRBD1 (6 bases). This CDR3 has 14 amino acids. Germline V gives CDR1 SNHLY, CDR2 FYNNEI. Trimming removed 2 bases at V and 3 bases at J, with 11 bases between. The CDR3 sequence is CASSEYTGNYEQYF. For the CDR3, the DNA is TGTGCCAGCAGTGAATATACAGGGAACTACGAGCAGTACTTC.

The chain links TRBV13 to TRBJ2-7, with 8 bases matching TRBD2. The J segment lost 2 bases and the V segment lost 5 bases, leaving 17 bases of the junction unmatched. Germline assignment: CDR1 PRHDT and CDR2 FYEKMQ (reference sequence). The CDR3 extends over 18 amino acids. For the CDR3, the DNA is TGTGCCAGCAGCCCCCCTGCGTACCTGGCGGGAGGCCCCTACGAGCAGTACTTC. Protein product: CASSPPAYLAGGPYEQYF.